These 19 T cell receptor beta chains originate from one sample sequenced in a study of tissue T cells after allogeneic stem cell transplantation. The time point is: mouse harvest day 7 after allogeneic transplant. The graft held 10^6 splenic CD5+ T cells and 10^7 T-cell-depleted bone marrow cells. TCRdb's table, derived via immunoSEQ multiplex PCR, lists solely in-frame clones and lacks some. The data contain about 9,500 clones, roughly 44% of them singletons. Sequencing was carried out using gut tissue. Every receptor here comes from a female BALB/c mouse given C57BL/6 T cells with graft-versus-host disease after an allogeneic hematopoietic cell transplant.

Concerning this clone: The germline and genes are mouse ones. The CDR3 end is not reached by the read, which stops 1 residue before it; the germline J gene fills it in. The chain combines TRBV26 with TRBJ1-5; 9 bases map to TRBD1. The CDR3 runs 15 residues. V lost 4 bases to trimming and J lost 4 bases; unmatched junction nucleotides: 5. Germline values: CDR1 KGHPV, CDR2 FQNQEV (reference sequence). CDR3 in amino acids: CASSPYRGQNQAPLF. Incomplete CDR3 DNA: TGTGCCAGCAGTCCATACAGGGGGCAGAACCAGGCTCCGCTT.

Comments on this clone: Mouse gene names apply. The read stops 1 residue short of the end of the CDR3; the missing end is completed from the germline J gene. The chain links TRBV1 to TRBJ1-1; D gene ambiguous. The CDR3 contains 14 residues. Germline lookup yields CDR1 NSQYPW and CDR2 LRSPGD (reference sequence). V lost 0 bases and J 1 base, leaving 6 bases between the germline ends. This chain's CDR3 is CTCSAEWGNTEVFF. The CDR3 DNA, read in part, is TGCACCTGCAGTGCAGAGTGGGGGAACACAGAAGTCTTC.

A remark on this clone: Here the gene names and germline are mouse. The sequenced CDR3 bases are TGTGCCAGCAGTCCCCCCGGGACAGGGTATATATATAACTATGCTGAGCAGTTC. Translation: CASSPPGTGYIYNYAEQF. The complete CDR3 protein is CASSPPGTGYIYNYAEQFF. The chain employs TRBV13-1 and TRBJ2-1, with 9 nucleotides matching TRBD1. The CDR3 extends 1 residue past the end of the read, so its final part is completed from the germline J gene. V shed 4 bases and J 0 bases; nucleotides not matched to a gene: 14. There are 19 residues in the CDR3. Per the germline V gene, CDR1 is NSHNY and CDR2 is SYGAGN.

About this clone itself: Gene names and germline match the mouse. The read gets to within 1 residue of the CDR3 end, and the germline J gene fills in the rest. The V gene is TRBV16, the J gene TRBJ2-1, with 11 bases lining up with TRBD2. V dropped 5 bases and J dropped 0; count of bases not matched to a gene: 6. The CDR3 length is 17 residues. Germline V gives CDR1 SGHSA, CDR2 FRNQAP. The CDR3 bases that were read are TGTGCAAGCAGCACCGACTGGGGGGGGCTTAACTATGCTGAGCAGTTC. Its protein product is CASSTDWGGLNYAEQF. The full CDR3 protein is CASSTDWGGLNYAEQFF.

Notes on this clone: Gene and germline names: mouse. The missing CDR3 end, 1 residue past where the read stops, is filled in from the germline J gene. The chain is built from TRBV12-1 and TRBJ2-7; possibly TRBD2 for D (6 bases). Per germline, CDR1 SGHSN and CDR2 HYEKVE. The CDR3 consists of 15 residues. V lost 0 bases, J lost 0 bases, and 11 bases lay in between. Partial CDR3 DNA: TGTGCCAGCTCTCTCGGTTGGGGGATCTCCTATGAACAGTAC. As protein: CASSLGWGISYEQY. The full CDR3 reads CASSLGWGISYEQYF.

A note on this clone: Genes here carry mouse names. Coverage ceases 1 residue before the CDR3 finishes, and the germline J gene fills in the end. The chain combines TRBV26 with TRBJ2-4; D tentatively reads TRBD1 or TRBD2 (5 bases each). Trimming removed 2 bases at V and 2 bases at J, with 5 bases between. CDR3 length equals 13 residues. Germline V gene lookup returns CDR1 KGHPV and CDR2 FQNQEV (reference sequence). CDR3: CASSLGAQNTLYF. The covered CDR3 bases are TGTGCCAGCAGTCTGGGGGCTCAAAACACCTTGTAC.

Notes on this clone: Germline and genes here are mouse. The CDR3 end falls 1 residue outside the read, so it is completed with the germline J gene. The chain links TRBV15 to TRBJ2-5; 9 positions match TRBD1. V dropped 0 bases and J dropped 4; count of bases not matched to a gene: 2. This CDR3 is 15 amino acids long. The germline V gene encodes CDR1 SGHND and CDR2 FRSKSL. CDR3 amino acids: CASSLAQGAEDTQYF. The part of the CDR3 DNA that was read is TGTGCCAGCAGTTTAGCACAGGGGGCGGAAGACACCCAGTAC.

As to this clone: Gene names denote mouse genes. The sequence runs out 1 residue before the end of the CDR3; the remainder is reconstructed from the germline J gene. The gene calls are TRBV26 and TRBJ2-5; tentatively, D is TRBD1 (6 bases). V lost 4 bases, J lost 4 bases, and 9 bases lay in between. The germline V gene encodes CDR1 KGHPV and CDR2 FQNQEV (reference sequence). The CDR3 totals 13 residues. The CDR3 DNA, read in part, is TGTGCCAGCAGTCGGTACAGGGAAGACACCCAGTAC. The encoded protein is CASSRYREDTQY. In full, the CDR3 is CASSRYREDTQYF.

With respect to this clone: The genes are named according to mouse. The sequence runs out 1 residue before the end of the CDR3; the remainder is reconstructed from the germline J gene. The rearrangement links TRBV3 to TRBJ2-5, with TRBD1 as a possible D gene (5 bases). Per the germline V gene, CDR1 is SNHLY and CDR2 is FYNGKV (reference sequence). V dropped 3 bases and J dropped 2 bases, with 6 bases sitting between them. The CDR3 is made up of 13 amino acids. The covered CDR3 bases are TGTGCCAGCAGCTTCAGGGTCCAAGACACCCAGTAC. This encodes CASSFRVQDTQY. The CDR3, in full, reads CASSFRVQDTQYF.

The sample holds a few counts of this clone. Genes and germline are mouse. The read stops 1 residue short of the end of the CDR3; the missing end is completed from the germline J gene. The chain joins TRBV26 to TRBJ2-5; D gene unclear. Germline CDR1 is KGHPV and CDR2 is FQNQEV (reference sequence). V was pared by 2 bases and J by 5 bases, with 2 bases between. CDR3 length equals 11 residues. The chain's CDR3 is CASSLGDTQYF. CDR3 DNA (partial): TGTGCCAGCAGTCTGGGAGACACCCAGTAC.

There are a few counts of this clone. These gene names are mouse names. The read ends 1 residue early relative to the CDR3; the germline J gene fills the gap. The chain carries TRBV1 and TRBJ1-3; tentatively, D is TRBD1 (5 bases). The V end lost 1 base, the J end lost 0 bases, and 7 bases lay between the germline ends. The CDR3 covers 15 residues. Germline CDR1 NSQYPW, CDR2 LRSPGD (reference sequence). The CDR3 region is CTCSAGTTSGNTLYF. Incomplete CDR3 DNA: TGCACCTGCAGTGCAGGGACAACTTCTGGAAATACGCTCTAT.

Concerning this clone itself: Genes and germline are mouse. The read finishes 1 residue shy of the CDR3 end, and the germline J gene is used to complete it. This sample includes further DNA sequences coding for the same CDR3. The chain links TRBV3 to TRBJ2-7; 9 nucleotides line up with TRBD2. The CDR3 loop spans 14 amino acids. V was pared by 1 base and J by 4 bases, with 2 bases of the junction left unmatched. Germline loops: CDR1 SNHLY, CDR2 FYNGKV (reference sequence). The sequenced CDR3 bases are TGTGCCAGCAGCTTAGGCTGGGGGGGGTATGAACAGTAC. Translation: CASSLGWGGYEQY. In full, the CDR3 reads CASSLGWGGYEQYF.

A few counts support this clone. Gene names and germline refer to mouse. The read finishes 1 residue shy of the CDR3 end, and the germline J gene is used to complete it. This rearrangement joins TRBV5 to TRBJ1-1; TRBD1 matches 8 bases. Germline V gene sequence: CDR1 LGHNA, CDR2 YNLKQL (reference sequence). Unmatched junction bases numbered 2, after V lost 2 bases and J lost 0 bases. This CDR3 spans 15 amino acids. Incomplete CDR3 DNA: TGTGCCAGCAGCCAAACAGGGGGAGCAAACACAGAAGTCTTC. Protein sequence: CASSQTGGANTEVF. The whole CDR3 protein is CASSQTGGANTEVFF.

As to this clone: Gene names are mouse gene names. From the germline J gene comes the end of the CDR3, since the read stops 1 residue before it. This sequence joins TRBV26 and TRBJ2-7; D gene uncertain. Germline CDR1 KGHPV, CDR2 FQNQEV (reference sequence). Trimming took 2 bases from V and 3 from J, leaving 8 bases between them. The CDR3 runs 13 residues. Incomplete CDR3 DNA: TGTGCCAGCAGTCTGATCGACGGCTATGAACAGTAC. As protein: CASSLIDGYEQY. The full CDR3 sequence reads CASSLIDGYEQYF. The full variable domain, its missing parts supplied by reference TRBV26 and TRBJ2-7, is NSKVIQTPRYLVKGQGQKAKMRCIPEKGHPVVFWYQQNKNNEFKFLINFQNQEVLQQIDMTEKRFSAECPSNSPCSLEIQSSEAGDSALYLCASSLIDGYEQYFGPGTRLTVL.

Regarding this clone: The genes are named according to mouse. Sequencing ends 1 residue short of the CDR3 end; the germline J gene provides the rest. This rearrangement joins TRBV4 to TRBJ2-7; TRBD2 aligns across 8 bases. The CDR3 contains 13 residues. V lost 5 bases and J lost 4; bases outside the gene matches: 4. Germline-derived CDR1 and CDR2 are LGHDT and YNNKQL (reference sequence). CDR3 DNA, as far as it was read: TGTGCCAGCAGCCCGGACTGGGAGTATGAACAGTAC. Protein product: CASSPDWEYEQY. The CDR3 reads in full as CASSPDWEYEQYF.

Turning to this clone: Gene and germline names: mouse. This CDR3 is CASSLDRGSDTQYF. CDR3 DNA (partial): TGTGCCAGCTCTCTCGACAGGGGAAGCGACACCCAGTAC. This rearrangement joins TRBV12-2 to TRBJ2-5; 8 nucleotides match TRBD1. The read terminates 1 residue ahead of where the CDR3 ends, so the germline J gene completes it. Germline V lookup: CDR1 SGHLS, CDR2 HYDKME. The CDR3 covers 14 residues. Germline trimming cut 0 bases from V and 6 bases from J; bases unmatched to any gene: 4.

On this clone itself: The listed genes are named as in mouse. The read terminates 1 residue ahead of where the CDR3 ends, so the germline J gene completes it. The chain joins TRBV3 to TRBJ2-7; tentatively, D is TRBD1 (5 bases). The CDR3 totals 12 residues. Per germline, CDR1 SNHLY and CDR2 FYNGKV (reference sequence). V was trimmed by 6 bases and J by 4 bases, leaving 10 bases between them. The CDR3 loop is CASSPDKYEQYF. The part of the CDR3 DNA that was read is TGTGCCAGCAGTCCGGACAAATATGAACAGTAC.

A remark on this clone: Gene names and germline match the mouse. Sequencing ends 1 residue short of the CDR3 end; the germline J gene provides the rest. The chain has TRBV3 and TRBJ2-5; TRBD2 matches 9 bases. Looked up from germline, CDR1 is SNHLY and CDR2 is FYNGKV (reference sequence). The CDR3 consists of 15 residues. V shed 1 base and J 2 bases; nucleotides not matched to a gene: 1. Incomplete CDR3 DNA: TGTGCCAGCAGCTTAGTACTGGGGGGCCAAGACACCCAGTAC. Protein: CASSLVLGGQDTQY. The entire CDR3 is CASSLVLGGQDTQYF.

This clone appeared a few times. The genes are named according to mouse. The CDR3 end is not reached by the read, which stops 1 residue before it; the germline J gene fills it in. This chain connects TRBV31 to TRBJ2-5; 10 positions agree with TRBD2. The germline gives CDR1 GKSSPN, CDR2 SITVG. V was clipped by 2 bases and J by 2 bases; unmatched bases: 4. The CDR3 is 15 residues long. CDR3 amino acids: CAWSSRDWGQDTQYF. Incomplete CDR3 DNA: TGTGCCTGGAGTTCCCGGGACTGGGGCCAAGACACCCAGTAC.